These T cell receptor beta chains were read from a single sample in a study of blood T cell repertoires in COVID-19. Data came from immunoSEQ multiplex PCR; TCRdb stores just in-frame clones and leaves some out. The table has under 450,000 clones, roughly 80% seen once; the top ten hold 0.85% to 1.2%. The sample was peripheral blood. The source is a human donor with acute or convalescent COVID-19. The donor label of this sample is uncertain. CDR3s include the opening cysteine and the closing phenylalanine or tryptophan. Rows may omit the clone size; those that give it use once, few, many or a size class.

v_call,clone_size,cdr3_aa
TRBV28,.,CASSSLGGGYGYTF
TRBV2,.,CASSGDRLQGQPQHF
TRBV2,.,CASSGVTEAFF
TRBV19,.,CASRVGGLTSSYGYTF
TRBV10-2,.,CASRDRGLTNTEAFF
TRBV2,.,CASTLRIQETQYF
TRBV28,.,CASSYTDRAEYF
TRBV2,.,CASSDLWLREVSTDTQYF
TRBV5-1,.,CASSWDSSYEQYF
TRBV28,.,CASSYLAGSFQETQYF
TRBV11-2,.,CASSWTVSISYNEQFF
TRBV5-1,few,CASSLGAVNSPLHF
TRBV7-9,.,CASSSGQFNQPQHF
TRBV25-1,.,CASSDMGATNEKLFF
TRBV9,.,CASSVALSVAEETQYF
TRBV5-4,.,CASSLRLAGGGAYNEQFF
TRBV27,.,CASSPTGSGYNEQFF
TRBV5-5,.,CASSFPDREAYGYTF
TRBV10-3,few,CAISDQVRTEAFF
TRBV5-1,.,CASSLALSSGTIDEQYF
TRBV2,once,CASSTSGGVEQYF
TRBV6-5,.,CASRYSIGETQYF
TRBV28,once,CASSLARYEQYF
TRBV2,few,CASSEAQWGAALGYTF
TRBV3-1/TRBV3-2,few,CASMGGRGTEAFF
TRBV7-2,.,CASSLTGLNEQFF
TRBV27,.,CASSSPSGTGSYEQYF
TRBV6-1,few,CASSEALTVLINYGYTF
TRBV28,.,CASRWTGGPNEKLFF
TRBV18,.,CASSPYSTEWQHF
TRBV7-2,.,CASSSGTLNTEAFF
TRBV3-1/TRBV3-2,.,CASSQRDSVSYEQYF
TRBV11-2,.,CASSMDRGSSYEQYF
TRBV11-2,once,CASRGLRGNYNEQFF
TRBV14,.,CASSRLQGANYGYTF
TRBV10-3,once,CATLAASGRLIYEQYF
TRBV3-1/TRBV3-2,once,CASSQSRGGYTF
TRBV3-1/TRBV3-2,.,CASRGAGFNEQFF
TRBV15,.,CATSRDHQETQYF
TRBV5-1,.,CASSLGENEQFF
TRBV9,.,CASSSHAGRETQYF
TRBV5-1,.,CASRQGSTNEKLFF
TRBV20-1,.,CSASGRESDEQYF
TRBV5-4,.,CASSRGGARTDTQYF
TRBV6-5,few,CASALTGDYGYTF
TRBV7-9,.,CASSFDGEAFF
TRBV6-1,.,CASSEAHGFNQPQHF
TRBV7-2,.,CASSFDFASNEAFF
TRBV4-1,few,CASSLQDSLNTGELFF
TRBV5-1,.,CASSLQGYGYTF
TRBV30,.,CAWTSSGTASTDTQYF
TRBV9,.,CASSVTGYNEQFF
TRBV6-5,.,CASSYRSQGSGELFF
TRBV5-1,.,CASSFTGLMNTEAFF
TRBV4-2,few,CASSSLSDTIYF
TRBV29-1,few,CSVDTGQNYGYTF
TRBV5-1,.,CASSLGGLGPQETQYF
TRBV5-1,many,CASSFNGDQETQYF